The rows below give T cell receptor beta chains drawn from one sample of a study of T cell responses to AZD1222 COVID-19 vaccine. Generated by immunoSEQ multiplex PCR, the TCRdb table keeps only in-frame clones and is missing some. The table has 110,000 or so clones, about 91% seen once. The sequencing here drew on peripheral blood, taken 28 days after the second AZD1222 dose. The receptor source for this set is an adult who received the AZD1222 COVID-19 vaccine. The CDR3 runs from the conserved cysteine through the conserved F or W. A D gene is named only where the DNA matches it firmly. Only part of the rows carry a size: once, few, many, or a class if the clone is expanded.

J,V,D,size,CDR3,DNA
TRBJ2-7,TRBV6-1,.,.,CASSEARAVYEQYF,TGTGCCAGCAGTGAAGCGCGGGCAGTCTACGAGCAGTACTTC
TRBJ2-1,TRBV7-9,TRBD2,.,CASSRGASAGTTSYNEQFF,TGTGCCAGCAGCCGCGGGGCAAGCGCCGGGACTACCTCCTACAATGAGCAGTTCTTC
TRBJ2-1,TRBV7-6,TRBD2,.,CASRPSGTGEQFF,TGTGCCAGCAGGCCTAGCGGGACGGGTGAGCAGTTCTTC
TRBJ2-6,TRBV27,.,.,CASRKGGGANVLTF,TGTGCCAGCAGGAAGGGTGGTGGGGCCAACGTCCTGACTTTC
TRBJ2-7,TRBV28,TRBD1,.,CASSSDRGSSYEQYF,TGTGCCAGCAGTTCCGACAGGGGGTCTTCCTACGAGCAGTACTTC
TRBJ2-3,TRBV7-2,.,.,CASSYRFTGFSTDTQYF,TGTGCCAGCAGCTACCGCTTTACAGGGTTTAGCACAGATACGCAGTATTTT
TRBJ2-1,TRBV19,TRBD2,once,CASSIGLAGNSYNEQFF,TGTGCCAGTAGTATCGGACTAGCGGGAAATTCCTACAATGAGCAGTTCTTC
TRBJ2-1,TRBV27,TRBD2,.,CASSSASGRAYNEQFF,TGTGCCAGCAGTTCCGCTAGCGGGAGGGCCTACAATGAGCAGTTCTTC
TRBJ2-7,TRBV14,.,.,CASSLQQISYEQYF,TGTGCCAGCAGCCTTCAACAGATTTCCTACGAGCAGTACTTC
TRBJ2-2,TRBV28,.,.,CATLAEAASFANTGELFF,TGTGCCACCCTTGCCGAGGCAGCTTCGTTCGCGAACACCGGGGAGCTGTTTTTT
TRBJ2-3,TRBV12-3/TRBV12-4,.,.,CASRFSFPDTQYF,TGTGCCAGCAGGTTTAGCTTCCCAGATACGCAGTATTTT
TRBJ1-1,TRBV20-1,.,.,CSASPRTHLPEAFF,TGCAGTGCTAGTCCCAGGACCCATTTACCTGAAGCTTTCTTT
TRBJ2-7,TRBV10-3,TRBD1,.,CAITSGQGIRYEQYF,TGTGCCATCACCTCCGGACAGGGGATTAGATACGAGCAGTACTTC
TRBJ2-5,TRBV7-7,.,.,CASSFQIEQTQYF,TGTGCCAGCAGCTTCCAGATAGAACAGACCCAGTACTTC
TRBJ2-7,TRBV6-4,TRBD2,many,CASSEASGAIYEQYF,TGTGCCAGCAGTGAGGCTAGCGGGGCGATCTACGAGCAGTACTTC
TRBJ1-6,TRBV6-1,.,few,CASSEGVGGNSPLHF,TGTGCCAGCAGTGAAGGGGTGGGGGGCAATTCACCCCTCCACTTT
TRBJ2-5,TRBV4-2,TRBD2,.,CASSRAGEGETQYF,TGTGCCAGCAGCCGAGCGGGAGAAGGAGAGACCCAGTACTTC
TRBJ2-7,TRBV7-2,.,.,CASSFRDTYEQYF,TGTGCCAGCAGCTTCCGGGACACTTACGAGCAGTACTTC
TRBJ2-7,TRBV28,TRBD1,.,CASLGTGTHYEQYF,TGTGCCAGCCTAGGGACAGGGACCCACTACGAGCAGTACTTC
TRBJ2-1,TRBV7-6,TRBD2,.,CASSLAFAGAHNEQFF,TGTGCCAGCAGCTTAGCTTTTGCGGGAGCCCACAATGAGCAGTTCTTC
TRBJ2-1,TRBV28,TRBD2,.,CASSFDQRGSYNEQFF,TGTGCCAGCAGTTTCGATCAGCGGGGCTCCTACAATGAGCAGTTCTTC
TRBJ2-7,TRBV28,TRBD2,once,CASSYTSGIEYEQYF,TGTGCCAGCAGCTATACTAGCGGGATAGAGTACGAGCAGTACTTC
TRBJ1-2,TRBV27,TRBD1,.,CASSLQQGRGGYTF,TGTGCCAGCAGTCTCCAACAGGGGCGAGGAGGCTACACCTTC
TRBJ2-5,TRBV18,.,.,CASSPSLENQETQYF,TGTGCCAGCTCACCATCCCTGGAAAACCAAGAGACCCAGTACTTC
TRBJ2-7,TRBV24-1,.,.,CATSDLPYRDNYEQYF,TGTGCCACCAGTGATCTCCCCTACCGGGACAACTACGAGCAGTACTTC
TRBJ1-6,TRBV18,TRBD1,.,CASSSTGGSNSPLHF,TGTGCCAGCTCAAGTACAGGGGGATCAAATTCACCCCTCCACTTT
TRBJ2-7,TRBV6-5,.,.,CASSTTTSISYEQYF,TGTGCCAGCAGCACTACAACGAGCATTTCCTACGAGCAGTACTTC
TRBJ1-1,TRBV11-3,.,.,CASSLDPGAEAFF,TGTGCCAGCAGCTTAGACCCTGGTGCTGAAGCTTTCTTT
TRBJ1-2,TRBV7-2,TRBD1,.,CASSYDRVLNYGYTF,TGTGCCAGCAGCTACGACAGGGTCCTTAACTATGGCTACACCTTC
TRBJ2-2,TRBV19,.,.,CASSMEQGRVAGELFF,TGTGCCAGTAGTATGGAACAGGGAAGAGTAGCCGGGGAGCTGTTTTTT
TRBJ2-7,TRBV19,.,.,CASTIGGQDEQYF,TGTGCCAGTACCATCGGGGGTCAGGACGAGCAGTACTTC